This TCR beta chain derives from a study of T-cell memory formation after mild COVID-19 (dated by TCRdb to 2020 to 2023). At the level of the whole study: TCR sequence clusters from the two donors were found to be largely donor specific. In two donors, T-cell clones that expanded and contracted after mild COVID-19 were followed by sequencing TCRalpha and TCRbeta repertoires longitudinally. Two young, previously healthy adult volunteers, one female and one male, were included in the cohort. Overall results and qualifications from the work: Only two mild cases were covered in the study, and larger cohorts including severe cases with pre-infection samples were considered necessary. Some responding clones were found in pre-infection memory, which suggests that pre-existing cross-reactive memory T cells took part in the SARS-CoV-2 response. The second-wave clones that peaked on day 37 were not confirmed to be SARS-CoV-2 specific. Clones contracting from day 15 to 85 had balanced CD4/CD8 phenotypes, while a second wave expanding from day 15 to 37 was biased towards CD4+. Contracting CD4+ clones were located mainly in the CM and EM memory subsets, whereas CD8+ clones were found to be enriched in EMRA.

This clonotype has ten or more counts. Its antigen is still unknown. The record has no base qualities; no much larger clone is one base away. The CDR3 runs 17 amino acids, cysteine and phenylalanine included. The entry retains the CDR3 DNA only, 51 bases that are in frame from base 1. From V the trimming removes 6 bases and from J it removes 9 bases, while the gene matches leave 15 bases of the junction unaccounted for. Sequencing was carried out with an Illumina NovaSeq 6000. TCRalpha and TCRbeta cDNA libraries were constructed by 5'RACE with constant-segment primers, with sample barcodes and unique molecular identifiers being introduced. Trizol reagent was used to extract RNA from every sample. Libraries were amplified in two PCR steps, with a second sample barcode and Illumina TruSeq adapters added in the second step. Libraries were sequenced on an Illumina NovaSeq with 2 x 150 bp paired-end reads. In the original analysis: With migec v1.2.7, reads were demultiplexed and then collapsed into UMI-guided consensus sequences. Using mixcr v2.1.11, UMI consensuses were aligned to TRA and TRB V and J templates and then assembled into clonotypes. A clonotype was counted as expanded or contracted only if both edgeR and NoisET called the change significant, with noise models trained on biological replicates. edgeR calls used a false discovery rate-adjusted p below 0.01 and a log2 fold-change threshold of 1. As an exploratory analysis of dynamics, max-normalized trajectories of the 1000 most abundant clonotypes were examined with PCA combined with hierarchical clustering. The CD4 or CD8 phenotype of responding clones was assigned using the separately sequenced CD4+ and CD8+ repertoires. TCRdb reran the public reads through fastp at Q25 and MiXCR, keeping productive beta chains. CDR3 protein sequences are deduplicated, and each keeps its most common genes and DNA. TCRdb assigned the V and J calls; the authors' analysis was not used. Recorded for this sample are hundreds of thousands of distinct CDR3 sequences; about a fifth of them occurred a single time. The ten top clones hold approximately 12% of the sample.

Ficoll-Paque density gradient centrifugation was the method used to isolate PBMCs. The sample was PBMCs or a T cell subset sorted from them (not recorded which). The clonotype was recovered from an adult woman who had mild COVID-19 (a few samples of this study predate the infection). The sample titles of this study are shuffled in the database, so cell type and time point are left out; the donor was told from shared clones. Here the chain combines TRBV12-3 or TRBV12-4 and TRBJ2-1; 12 junctional bases match TRBD1. The DNA sequence is TGTGCCAGCAGCGAACCCCCGGGACAGGGGGCCCCGGGTGAGCAGTTCTTC. It codes for CASSEPPGQGAPGEQFF.